Sequencing of this T cell receptor beta chain was carried out in a study of shared clonotypes between healthy human individuals. Points from the study as a whole: Rarefaction revealed incomplete sorted-subset sequencing despite large depth.

This clone was observed a handful of times. Its antigen is as yet unknown. This may be a read error, as it is one base from a much larger clone. CDR3 length equals 14 residues. CDR1 is SGHNT and CDR2 is YENEEA in the germline V gene. V lost 3 bases and J lost 4; bases outside the gene matches: 0. The assay ran at deep level. Genomic DNA of every subset was divided equally among multiple immunoSEQ plates. Source study methods: Junction-only immunoSEQ sequences carried no quality scores, so filtering differed. Clones were read by immunoSEQ multiplex PCR, and TCRdb kept only the in-frame ones, dropping some. For V, J and clone size, that table is used; D and trimming come from the DNA. The table lists about 980,000 clones, 60% to 85% of them singletons.

The sequenced material came from memory CD4+ T cells sorted from blood. As for subset: CD45RA-negative fraction. This sequence originates from a man aged 18 to 29 in good health. V and J are TRBV11-3 and TRBJ1-6; 7 nucleotides agree with TRBD1. CDR3 in amino acids: CASSLGQYNSPLHF. The CDR3 DNA reads as TGTGCCAGCAGCTTGGGACAGTATAATTCACCCCTCCACTTT.